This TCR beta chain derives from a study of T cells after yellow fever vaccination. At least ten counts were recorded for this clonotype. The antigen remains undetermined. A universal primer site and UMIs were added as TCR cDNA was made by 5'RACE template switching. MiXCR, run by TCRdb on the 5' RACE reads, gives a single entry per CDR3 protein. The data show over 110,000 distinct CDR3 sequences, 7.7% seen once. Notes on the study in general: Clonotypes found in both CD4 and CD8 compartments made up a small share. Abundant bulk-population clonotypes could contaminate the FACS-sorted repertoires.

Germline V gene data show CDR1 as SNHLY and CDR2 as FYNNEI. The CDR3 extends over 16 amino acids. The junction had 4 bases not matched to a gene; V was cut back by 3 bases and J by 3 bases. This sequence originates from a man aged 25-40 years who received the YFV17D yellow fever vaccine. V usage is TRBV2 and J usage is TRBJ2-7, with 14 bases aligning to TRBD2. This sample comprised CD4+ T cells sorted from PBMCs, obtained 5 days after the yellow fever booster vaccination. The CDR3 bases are TGTGCCAGCAGTGACCCAGGGACTAGCGGGAGCTACGAGCAGTACTTC. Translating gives CASSDPGTSGSYEQYF. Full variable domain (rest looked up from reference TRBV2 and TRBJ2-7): EPEVTQTPSHQVTQMGQEVILRCVPISNHLYFYWYRQILGQKVEFLVSFYNNEISEKSEIFDDQFSVERPDGSNFTLKIRSTKLEDSAMYFCASSDPGTSGSYEQYFGPGTRLTVT.